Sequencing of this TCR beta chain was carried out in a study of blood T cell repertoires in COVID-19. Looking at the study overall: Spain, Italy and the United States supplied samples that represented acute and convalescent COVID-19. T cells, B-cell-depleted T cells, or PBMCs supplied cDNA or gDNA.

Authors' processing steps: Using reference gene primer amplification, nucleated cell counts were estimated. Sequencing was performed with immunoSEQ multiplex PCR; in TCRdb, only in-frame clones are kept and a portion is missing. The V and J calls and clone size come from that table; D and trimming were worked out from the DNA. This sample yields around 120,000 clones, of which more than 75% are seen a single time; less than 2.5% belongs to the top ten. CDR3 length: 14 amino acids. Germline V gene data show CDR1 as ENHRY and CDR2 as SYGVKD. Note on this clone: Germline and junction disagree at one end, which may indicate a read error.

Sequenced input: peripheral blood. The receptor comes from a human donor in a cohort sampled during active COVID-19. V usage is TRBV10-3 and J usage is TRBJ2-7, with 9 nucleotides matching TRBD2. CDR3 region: CAIREAGGRGEQYF. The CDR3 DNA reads TGTGCCATCCGTGAGGCGGGGGGGAGGGGCGAGCAGTACTTC.